This is a list of T cell receptor beta chains from one sample in a study of OX40 agonist ivuxolimab in advanced cancers. Only in-frame clones appear in the TCRdb table, and some are missing; sequencing was by immunoSEQ multiplex PCR. The sample lists under 30,000 clones, approximately 85% seen once, with approximately 17% in the top ten. This specimen was CD4+ or CD8+ T cells sorted from blood, taken in a trial of the OX40 agonist ivuxolimab. The receptors here all came from an adult with an advanced solid tumor such as melanoma, head and neck, liver or kidney cancer. Each CDR3 is given with its conserved first and last residue. A D gene is named only where the DNA matches it firmly. A row's size may be missing; if present it is once, few, many or a size class.

d_gene: -; abundance: -; j_gene: TRBJ2-7; v_gene: TRBV5-1; CDR3nt: TGCGCCAGCAGCTTGGAGTGGGGAGCCGAGCAGTACTTC; CDR3aa: CASSLEWGAEQYF
d_gene: TRBD1; abundance: -; j_gene: TRBJ2-1; v_gene: TRBV2; CDR3nt: TGTGCCAGCAGTCGGGACAGGGGGATCAATGAGCAGTTCTTC; CDR3aa: CASSRDRGINEQFF
d_gene: TRBD1; abundance: once; j_gene: TRBJ2-1; v_gene: TRBV25-1; CDR3nt: TGTGCCAGCAGTGATTCCCACAGGGGTCCCTACAATGAGCAGTTCTTC; CDR3aa: CASSDSHRGPYNEQFF
d_gene: -; abundance: once; j_gene: TRBJ2-7; v_gene: TRBV6-5; CDR3nt: TGTGCCAGCAGGGGCCTTACTCGGGGTCACGAGCAGTACTTC; CDR3aa: CASRGLTRGHEQYF
d_gene: TRBD2; abundance: -; j_gene: TRBJ2-1; v_gene: TRBV7-7; CDR3nt: TGTGCTAGCAGCTTATACGCGGGAGTGAACAATGAGCAGTTCTTC; CDR3aa: CASSLYAGVNNEQFF
d_gene: TRBD1; abundance: -; j_gene: TRBJ2-4; v_gene: TRBV5-5; CDR3nt: TGTGCCAGCAGCTTGGCCGTCCAGGACAGGAGTACCAAAAACATTCAGTACTTC; CDR3aa: CASSLAVQDRSTKNIQYF
d_gene: TRBD1; abundance: -; j_gene: TRBJ1-1; v_gene: TRBV6-5; CDR3nt: TGTGCCAGCAGTACCACAGGGGGACACACTGAAGCTTTCTTT; CDR3aa: CASSTTGGHTEAFF
d_gene: -; abundance: -; j_gene: TRBJ2-3; v_gene: TRBV27; CDR3nt: TGTGCCAGCAGTTTATTAGGGGGTCCTAGCACAGATACGCAGTATTTT; CDR3aa: CASSLLGGPSTDTQYF
d_gene: -; abundance: -; j_gene: TRBJ1-1; v_gene: TRBV29-1; CDR3nt: TGCAGCGAGGCGGACGAAGCTTTCTTT; CDR3aa: CSEADEAFF
d_gene: -; abundance: -; j_gene: TRBJ1-5; v_gene: TRBV18; CDR3nt: TGTGCCAGCTCACTGACAGGTGGGGGCAATCAGCCCCAGCATTTT; CDR3aa: CASSLTGGGNQPQHF
d_gene: -; abundance: -; j_gene: TRBJ2-2; v_gene: TRBV5-4; CDR3nt: TGTGCCAGCAGCTTGGGGCAGCCCACCGGGGAGCTGTTTTTT; CDR3aa: CASSLGQPTGELFF
d_gene: -; abundance: -; j_gene: TRBJ2-5; v_gene: TRBV5-1; CDR3nt: TGCGCCAGCAGCTTTAGTGGGGGACAAGAGACCCAGTACTTC; CDR3aa: CASSFSGGQETQYF
d_gene: -; abundance: -; j_gene: TRBJ2-2; v_gene: TRBV5-1; CDR3nt: TGCGCCAGCAGACTGGGGGGACGGACCGGGGAGCTGTTTTTT; CDR3aa: CASRLGGRTGELFF
d_gene: TRBD1; abundance: once; j_gene: TRBJ2-7; v_gene: TRBV7-2; CDR3nt: TGTGCCAGCAGCTCCAGCCTACAGGGGAACTACGAGCAGTACTTC; CDR3aa: CASSSSLQGNYEQYF
d_gene: -; abundance: -; j_gene: TRBJ1-6; v_gene: TRBV11-2; CDR3nt: TGTGCCAGCAGCCTCACGGATGGCTCACCCCTCCACTTT; CDR3aa: CASSLTDGSPLHF
d_gene: -; abundance: -; j_gene: TRBJ2-3; v_gene: TRBV6-6; CDR3nt: TGTGCCAGCAGTTACTCCCGCGGCGGTCCAGATACGCAGTATTTT; CDR3aa: CASSYSRGGPDTQYF
d_gene: -; abundance: -; j_gene: TRBJ2-1; v_gene: TRBV5-6; CDR3nt: TGTGCCAGCAGCTTCGGGGGCGTCCCGGGGAATGAGCAGTTCTTC; CDR3aa: CASSFGGVPGNEQFF
d_gene: TRBD2; abundance: -; j_gene: TRBJ2-2; v_gene: TRBV5-1; CDR3nt: TGCGCCAGCAGCCCGGGACTAGCGGGAGGGCCTAACGGGGAGCTGTTTTTT; CDR3aa: CASSPGLAGGPNGELFF
d_gene: -; abundance: -; j_gene: TRBJ2-3; v_gene: TRBV27; CDR3nt: TGTGCCAGCAGTTTAGCGGGGATAGGCACAGATACGCAGTATTTT; CDR3aa: CASSLAGIGTDTQYF
d_gene: -; abundance: -; j_gene: TRBJ1-1; v_gene: TRBV6-5; CDR3nt: TGTGCCAGGGAGAAAGGGGGGGGGAACACTGAAGCTTTCTTT; CDR3aa: CAREKGGGNTEAFF